Presented here are 13 T cell receptor beta chains from one specimen sequenced in a study of cytotoxic CD8 clonotypes in ibrutinib-treated CLL. Libraries were prepared by immunoSEQ multiplex PCR; TCRdb keeps only in-frame clonotypes and omits some of them. Among 90,000 to 100,000 clones listed, 70% to 85% were seen once. This sample comprised PBMCs, obtained after 12 months of ibrutinib treatment. The receptors come from a human donor with chronic lymphocytic leukemia.

The chain combines TRBV4-1 with TRBJ2-3; 8 positions match TRBD2. Germline-derived CDR1 and CDR2 are MGHRA and YSYEKL. J was trimmed by 1 base and V by 0 bases; bases with no gene match: 9. CDR3 length: 18 residues. CDR3 DNA sequence: TGCGCCAGCAGCCAAGATTGGGGAGCGGGGGATCGCACAGATACGCAGTATTTT. It encodes CASSQDWGAGDRTDTQYF.

V is TRBV7-2 and J is TRBJ2-7; the match to TRBD1 covers 10 bases. Germline loops: CDR1 SGHTA, CDR2 FQGNSA. V lost 5 bases to trimming and J lost 3 bases; unmatched junction nucleotides: 4. The length of the CDR3 is 14 residues. The CDR3 sequence: CASSQDRGHYEQYF. The CDR3, as DNA: TGTGCCAGCAGCCAAGACAGGGGGCACTACGAGCAGTACTTC.

This clone was picked up a small number of times. The chain uses TRBV6-1 and TRBJ1-2, with D unresolved. CDR3 size: 14 residues. Germline assignment: CDR1 MNHNS and CDR2 SASEGT. Trimming stripped 2 bases from V and 5 bases from J, with 12 bases between. CDR3 nucleotides: TGTGCCAGCAGTGAAAAGCTTAGCTCATATGGCTACACCTTC. Translating gives CASSEKLSSYGYTF.

With respect to this clone: Within the sample, other DNA sequences also encode this same CDR3. This chain uses TRBV6-5 with TRBJ2-7, with D perhaps TRBD2 (5 bases). This CDR3 has 14 residues. V was trimmed by 0 bases and J by 2 bases, leaving 8 bases between them. Per the germline V gene, CDR1 is MNHEY and CDR2 is SVGAGI. The CDR3 coding sequence is TGTGCCAGCAGTTACTCGACGGGGACCTACGAGCAGTACTTC. The encoded protein is CASSYSTGTYEQYF.

The genes are TRBV29-1 and TRBJ2-4, with a weak D call TRBD2 (6 bases). Trimming took off 3 bases at V and 0 bases at J, with 18 bases between the two ends. The V gene's germline CDR1 is SQVTM and CDR2 ANQGSEA. CDR3 length: 17 residues. CDR3 protein: CSVDGGSLPRAKNIQYF. CDR3 nucleotide sequence: TGCAGCGTTGATGGGGGGTCCCTACCCAGAGCCAAAAACATTCAGTACTTC.

This clone was found many times. The chain has TRBV25-1 and TRBJ2-2; tentatively, D is TRBD2 (6 bases). The V end was cut by 6 bases, the J end by 1 base, with 6 bases between. The CDR3 sequence is 13 residues long. Germline V gene sequence: CDR1 MGHDK, CDR2 SYGVNS. The CDR3 loop reads CASRAGNTGELFF. For the CDR3, the DNA is TGTGCCAGCAGAGCGGGGAACACCGGGGAGCTGTTTTTT.

The V call is TRBV5-6, the J call TRBJ1-3; D not resolved. The CDR3 is 15 residues long. Per the germline V gene, CDR1 is SGHDT and CDR2 is YYEEEE. Trimming removed 3 bases from V and 0 bases from J, with 10 bases in between. CDR3 sequence reads: CASSSGWGSGNTIYF. The CDR3 coding sequence is TGTGCCAGCAGCTCGGGCTGGGGCTCTGGAAACACCATATATTTT.

The table lists this clone with a count of one. The V call is TRBV4-3, the J call TRBJ2-6; 7 nucleotides agree with TRBD1. The CDR3 has 17 residues. Trimming took 0 bases from V and 0 from J; bases not matched to a gene: 2. Germline V gene data show CDR1 as LGHNA and CDR2 as YSLEER. The CDR3 coding sequence is TGCGCCAGCAGCCAAGAGGGACAGCTCTCTGGGGCCAACGTCCTGACTTTC. Protein sequence: CASSQEGQLSGANVLTF.

The rearrangement links TRBV6-6 to TRBJ2-7; 7 nucleotides line up with TRBD1. CDR1 MNHNY and CDR2 SVGAGI come from the germline V gene (reference sequence). Unmatched junction bases numbered 6, after V lost 0 bases and J lost 1 base. The CDR3 length is 16 residues. The CDR3: CASSYSPGGLSYEQYF. CDR3 nucleotide sequence: TGTGCCAGCAGTTACTCCCCAGGGGGTCTATCCTACGAGCAGTACTTC.

The rearrangement links TRBV7-9 to TRBJ2-7; D is unresolved. Per the germline V gene, CDR1 is SEHNR and CDR2 is FQNEAQ (reference sequence). V lost 1 base to trimming and J lost 3 bases, with 4 bases between them. The CDR3 sequence is 12 residues long. The CDR3 coding sequence is TGTGCCAGCAGCTTAGTGGGCTACGAGCAGTACTTC. Amino acids: CASSLVGYEQYF.

The CDR3 bases are TGTGCCAGCCGTAAAGAGGGACGAGATGGCTACACCTTC. Translated, it gives CASRKEGRDGYTF. The V and J genes are TRBV28 and TRBJ1-2; D is perhaps TRBD1 (5 bases). Between the trimmed V and J ends, which lost 8 bases and 6 bases, there was a span of 16 bases. This CDR3 spans 13 amino acids. Per the germline V gene, CDR1 is MDHEN and CDR2 is SYDVKM.

The genes are TRBV6-1 and TRBJ1-6, with TRBD1 identical over 10 bases. Germline assignment: CDR1 MNHNS and CDR2 SASEGT. The V and J ends lost 7 bases and 10 bases, in that order; junction bases with no gene match: 4. The CDR3 loop spans 13 amino acids. In nucleotides, the CDR3 is TGTGCCAGCACCGGGACAGGGGACTCACCCCTCCACTTT. Encoded protein: CASTGTGDSPLHF.

The chain recombines TRBV7-9 with TRBJ1-6; a possible D gene is TRBD1 (5 bases). The germline CDR1 and CDR2 sequences are SEHNR and FQNEAQ (reference sequence). This CDR3 contains 16 residues. Trimming cost V 2 bases and J 7 bases, with 15 bases left between them. In nucleotides, the CDR3 is TGTGCCAGCAGCTTAATAGCGGGGGGAAGGAATTCACCCCTCCACTTT. It specifies CASSLIAGGRNSPLHF.